Listed here is a single T cell receptor (beta chain). The data belong to a study of blood T cell repertoires in COVID-19. As for the study in general: T cells, B-cell-depleted T cells, or PBMCs provided the cDNA or gDNA that served as material.

Here immunoSEQ multiplex PCR was the method, and the copy in TCRdb shows in-frame clones only, minus some. Here the sample spans under 200,000 clones, 65% to 90% being singletons. Adults between about 18 and 89 years of age took part from 24 US areas. The receptor comes from an older woman with acute COVID-19. Sequenced material: PBMCs or T cells enriched from blood (not recorded which).

CDR3 in amino acids: CATRRGTTLWNEQFF. In DNA, the CDR3 is TGTGCCACCAGAAGGGGGACTACTCTGTGGAATGAGCAGTTCTTC. This chain connects TRBV15 to TRBJ2-1; a possible D gene is TRBD2 (7 bases). With 6 bases removed from V and 7 bases from J, the gap between germline ends came to 19 bases. CDR1 is LNHNV and CDR2 is YYDKDF in the germline V gene (reference sequence). This CDR3 has 15 residues.